This TCR beta chain came from a study of blood T cell repertoires in COVID-19 (dated by TCRdb to the early 2020s). In terms of the full investigation: Samples covering the acute and convalescent phases of COVID-19 were provided by collaborators in the United States, Italy and Spain. The sample metadata nearly always contained a de-identified subject ID, COVID-19 status, age in years and sex. The dataset comprised deeply sampled blood TCRbeta repertoires from subjects exposed to, actively infected with, or recovered from COVID-19. Where HLA class I and class II types were available, the types were taken from metadata supplied by the sample provider, not from assay-based typing. A freely available public database, intended as a resource for researchers studying the immune response to SARS-CoV-2, is where the repertoires were released. The prospective study material was composed of cDNA or gDNA derived from T cells, B-cell-depleted T cells, or PBMCs. Samples came from the ongoing ImmuneRACE study (first 160 participants) plus 1,254 subjects from 6 global collaborators. Results and caveats for the whole study, not just this receptor: How much clinical and demographic metadata was included differed by source and by participant, and the metadata was provided uncurated.

TCRbeta CDR3 regions were amplified from genomic DNA by means of the immunoSEQ Assay, a bias-controlled multiplex PCR. Regarding the original processing steps: The number of nucleated cells in each sample was estimated from the amplification of reference gene primers within the assay. To quantify the absolute abundance of each unique TCRbeta CDR3 rearrangement, sequence reads were collapsed and filtered. For each sample, productive Simpson clonality was calculated by taking the square root of Simpson's diversity index across productive rearrangements. Entries here come from immuneACCESS through TCRdb and include only in-frame sequences with V and J called. Some clones fail to appear in such tables; in the studies checked, an unresolved V gene covers under half of the shortfall, and the cause of the remainder is unknown. The D gene and trimming were derived from the DNA, and the V and J assignments and clone size from that table. In all, the sample holds about 130,000 clones, and 65% to 90% of those were seen once. The ten biggest clones cover roughly 2.2% of the sample.

About this clone: Its binding antigen is unknown. The input lacks base qualities; no much larger clone sits a single base away.

CDR1 and CDR2, looked up from the germline V gene, are SGHRS and YFSETQ. Spanning cysteine to phenylalanine, the CDR3 consists of 16 amino acids. The retained sequence is limited to the CDR3, 48 bases, with the frame set at the first base. The junction shows trimming of 3 bases on V and 4 bases on J, plus 20 bases between the germline ends. Participants in the prospective study were enrolled through a virtual design, were aged roughly 18 to 100 years, and lived in some 24 United States geographic areas. Cohort assignment in the prospective study relied on participant-reported clinical history from a screening survey and a study questionnaire. ImmuneRACE Cohort 3 recovered participants were defined by two consecutive negative NP/OP PCR tests, healthcare professional clearance, or symptom resolution. Mobile phlebotomists in the prospective study collected whole blood, serum and a nasopharyngeal or oropharyngeal swab from every participant. Prospective study participants could optionally give additional blood draws and questionnaires over a roughly two-month period. Before DNA extraction, prospective study blood samples were shipped either frozen or at room temperature.

Specimen: PBMCs or T cells enriched from blood (not recorded which). Recombination linked TRBV5-1 to TRBJ2-7; TRBD2 could be the D gene, as 6 bases match. This clonotype was obtained from a woman between 45 and 60 years old who had recovered from COVID-19. The CDR3 protein: CASSSGLGGGGYEQYF. The bases are TGCGCCAGCAGCTCCGGCTTAGGCGGCGGAGGGTACGAGCAGTACTTC. With the rest looked up from the reference TRBV5-1 and TRBJ2-7 genes rather than sequenced, the full variable domain is KAGVTQTPRYLIKTRGQQVTLSCSPISGHRSVSWYQQTPGQGLQFLFEYFSETQRNKGNFPGRFSGRQFSNSRSEMNVSTLELGDSALYLCASSSGLGGGGYEQYFGPGTRLTVT.